The 5 T cell receptor beta chains below come from one sample, sequenced in a study of T cells in Graves' hyperthyroidism and ophthalmopathy. The CDR3 regions of TCR beta were amplified from RNA transcripts. HTBI primers were used for first-round RT-PCR of the TCR CDR3. TCRdb itself ran the multiplex PCR reads through MiXCR, one entry per CDR3 protein. The table shows about 350,000 distinct CDR3 sequences, with approximately 13% occurring only once. Sequencing was carried out using blood. Receptor source: a woman younger than 45 with Graves' hyperthyroidism.

The rearrangement links TRBV20-1 to TRBJ2-7, with D tentatively TRBD1 (6 bases). Looked up from germline, CDR1 is DFQATT and CDR2 is SNEGSKA (reference sequence). V was pared by 6 bases and J by 1 base, with 16 bases between. CDR3 size: 14 residues. DNA of the CDR3: TGCAGTGCCCCCCGTGGGGGCGATTCCTACGAGCAGTACTTC. Translation gives CSAPRGGDSYEQYF.

The chain carries TRBV9 and TRBJ1-2, with 8 positions matching TRBD1. CDR3 length: 15 residues. Losses at the gene ends were 3 bases for V and 0 bases for J; bases not matched to a gene: 4. CDR1 and CDR2 (germline): SGDLS, YYNGEE. CDR3 sequence: CASSAGTGTNYGYTF. CDR3 coding DNA: TGTGCCAGCAGCGCCGGGACAGGAACTAACTATGGCTACACCTTC.

V and J are TRBV10-3 and TRBJ1-6; TRBD1 matches 7 bases. Germline lookup yields CDR1 ENHRY and CDR2 SYGVKD. V was clipped by 6 bases and J by 9 bases; unmatched bases: 8. This CDR3 spans 14 amino acids. The CDR3 protein is CAISPGQPSSPLHF. DNA for the CDR3: TGTGCCATCAGCCCGGGACAGCCGAGTTCACCCCTCCACTTT.

The V gene is TRBV12-5, the J gene TRBJ2-1; 10 bases are shared with TRBD2. The germline V gene has CDR1 LGHNT and CDR2 FRNRAP. The J segment lost 7 bases and the V segment lost 0 bases, leaving 6 bases of the junction unmatched. The CDR3 totals 16 residues. The CDR3 reads CASGLVQGAGGNEQFF. The CDR3 DNA reads TGTGCTAGTGGTTTGGTACAGGGAGCGGGAGGGAATGAGCAGTTCTTC.

V usage is TRBV10-3 and J usage is TRBJ1-4, with D possibly matching TRBD1 (5 bases). The germline V and J ends were trimmed by 10 bases and 4 bases, with 16 bases remaining between them. The germline V gene has CDR1 ENHRY and CDR2 SYGVKD. The CDR3 spans 14 residues. CDR3 DNA: TGTGCCACCAACAGTGGGACCGGTAATGAAAAACTGTTTTTT. It is translated as CATNSGTGNEKLFF.